This TCR beta chain is drawn from a study of blood T cells in healthy people across ages. On this clonotype: Antigen: not known.

Study outcomes and limitations: Whereas aged donors had fewer naive CD4+ cells, long-lived donors had more of them and higher diversity. The study lacked donor CMV status, which possibly confounded expanded clonotype changes.

Trimming removed 4 bases from V and 5 bases from J, with 17 bases in between. Germline-derived CDR1 and CDR2 are SEHNR and FQNEAQ (reference sequence). The CDR3 has 15 residues. For the second PCR, which ran for 7 to 11 cycles, a sample-barcoded 5' primer and a J-beta primer mix were used. TCRdb redid the calling of the 5' RACE reads with MiXCR, one entry per CDR3 protein. This table has a few hundred thousand distinct CDR3 sequences, roughly 29% appearing once. The receptor comes from a woman in her seventies in good health. The chain uses TRBV7-9 and TRBJ1-2, with D maybe TRBD1 (5 bases). Material for sequencing was blood. CDR3 sequence reads: CASSSGRDSEYGYTF. DNA of the CDR3: TGTGCCAGCAGCTCAGGCCGGGACTCGGAATATGGCTACACCTTC.